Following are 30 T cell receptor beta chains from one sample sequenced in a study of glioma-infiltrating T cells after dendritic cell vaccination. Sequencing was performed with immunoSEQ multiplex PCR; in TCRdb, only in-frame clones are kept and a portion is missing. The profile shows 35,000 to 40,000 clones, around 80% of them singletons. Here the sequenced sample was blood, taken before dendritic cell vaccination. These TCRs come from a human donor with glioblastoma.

The CDR3 DNA reads as TGTGCCAGCAGCTTAGGATTCGGCACGGGATTGAACACTGAAGCTTTCTTT. It specifies CASSLGFGTGLNTEAFF. The genes are TRBV7-2 and TRBJ1-1; D unclear. CDR3 size: 17 residues. Trimming pared 1 base from V and 0 bases from J, leaving 15 bases between. Germline V gives CDR1 SGHTA, CDR2 FQGNSA.

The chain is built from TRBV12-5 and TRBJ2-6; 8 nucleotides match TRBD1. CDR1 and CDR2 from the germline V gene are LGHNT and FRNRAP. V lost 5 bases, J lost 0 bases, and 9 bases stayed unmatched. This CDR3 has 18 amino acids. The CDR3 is CASGPTRGLGSGANVLTF. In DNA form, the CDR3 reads TGTGCTAGTGGTCCTACCAGGGGGCTAGGCTCTGGGGCCAACGTCCTGACTTTC.

This CDR3 reads CASSQAGLAAAGEQFF. In DNA form, the CDR3 reads TGCGCCAGCAGCCAAGCGGGGCTAGCGGCGGCAGGGGAGCAGTTCTTC. The chain employs TRBV4-3 and TRBJ2-1; TRBD2 matches 7 bases. Germline values: CDR1 LGHNA, CDR2 YSLEER. V was pared by 1 base and J by 10 bases, with 13 bases of the junction left unmatched. The CDR3 has 16 residues.

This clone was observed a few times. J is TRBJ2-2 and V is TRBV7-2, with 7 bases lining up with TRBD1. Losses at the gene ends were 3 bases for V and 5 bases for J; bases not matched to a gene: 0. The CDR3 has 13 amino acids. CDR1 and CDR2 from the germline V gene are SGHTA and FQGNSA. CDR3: CASSLDRTGELFF. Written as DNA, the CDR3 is TGTGCCAGCAGCTTGGACAGGACCGGGGAGCTGTTTTTT.

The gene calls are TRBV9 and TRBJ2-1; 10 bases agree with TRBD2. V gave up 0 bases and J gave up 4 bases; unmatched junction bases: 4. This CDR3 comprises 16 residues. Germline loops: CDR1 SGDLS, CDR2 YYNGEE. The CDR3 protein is CASSVVGSGGYNEQFF. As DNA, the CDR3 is TGTGCCAGCAGCGTAGTGGGTAGCGGGGGGTACAATGAGCAGTTCTTC.

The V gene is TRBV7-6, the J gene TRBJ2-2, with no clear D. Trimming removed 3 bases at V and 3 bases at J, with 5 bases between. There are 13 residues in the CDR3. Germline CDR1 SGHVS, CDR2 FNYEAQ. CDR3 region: CASSLRHTGELFF. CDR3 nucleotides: TGTGCCAGCAGCTTGAGGCACACCGGGGAGCTGTTTTTT. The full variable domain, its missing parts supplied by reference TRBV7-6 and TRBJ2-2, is GAGVSQSPRYKVTKRGQDVALRCDPISGHVSLYWYRQALGQGPEFLTYFNYEAQQDKSGLPNDRFSAERPEGSISTLTIQRTEQRDSAMYRCASSLRHTGELFFGEGSRLTVL.

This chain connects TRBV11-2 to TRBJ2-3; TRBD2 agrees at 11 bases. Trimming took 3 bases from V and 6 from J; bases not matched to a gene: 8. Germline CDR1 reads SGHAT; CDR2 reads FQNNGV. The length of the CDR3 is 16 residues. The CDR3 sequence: CASSLASGGWGDTQYF. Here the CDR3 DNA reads TGTGCCAGCAGCTTGGCTAGCGGGGGGTGGGGGGATACGCAGTATTTT.

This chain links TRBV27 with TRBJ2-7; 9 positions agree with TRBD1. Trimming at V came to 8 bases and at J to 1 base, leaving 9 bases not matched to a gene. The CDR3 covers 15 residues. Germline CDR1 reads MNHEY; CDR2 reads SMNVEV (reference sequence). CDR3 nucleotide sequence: TGTGCCAGCTCGACCGGGACAGGGCGATCCTACGAGCAGTACTTC. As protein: CASSTGTGRSYEQYF.

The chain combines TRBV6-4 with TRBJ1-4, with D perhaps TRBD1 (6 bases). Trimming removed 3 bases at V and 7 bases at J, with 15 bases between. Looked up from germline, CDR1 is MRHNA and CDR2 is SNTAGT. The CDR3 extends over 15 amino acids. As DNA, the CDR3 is TGTGCCAGCAGTGATCATGGGGGGGCTGGTGAAAAACTGTTTTTT. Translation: CASSDHGGAGEKLFF.

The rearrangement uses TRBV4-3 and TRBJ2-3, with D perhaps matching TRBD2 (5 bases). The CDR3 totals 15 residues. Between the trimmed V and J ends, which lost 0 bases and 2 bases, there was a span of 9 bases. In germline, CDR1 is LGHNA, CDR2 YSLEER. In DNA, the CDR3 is TGCGCCAGCAGCCAAGAGCCTCTAGCCACAGATACGCAGTATTTT. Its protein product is CASSQEPLATDTQYF.

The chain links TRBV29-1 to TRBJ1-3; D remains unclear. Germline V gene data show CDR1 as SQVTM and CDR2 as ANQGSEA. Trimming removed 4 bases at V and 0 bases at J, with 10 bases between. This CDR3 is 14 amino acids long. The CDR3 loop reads CSVGSGSSGNTIYF. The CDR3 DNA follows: TGCAGCGTTGGTAGCGGGAGCTCTGGAAACACCATATATTTT.

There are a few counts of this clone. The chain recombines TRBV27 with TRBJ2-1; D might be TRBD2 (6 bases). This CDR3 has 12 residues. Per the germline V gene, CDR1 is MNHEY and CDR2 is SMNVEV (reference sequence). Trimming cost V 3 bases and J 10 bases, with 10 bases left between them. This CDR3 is CASSFPRGEQFF. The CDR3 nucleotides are TGTGCCAGCAGTTTCCCCCGGGGGGAGCAGTTCTTC.

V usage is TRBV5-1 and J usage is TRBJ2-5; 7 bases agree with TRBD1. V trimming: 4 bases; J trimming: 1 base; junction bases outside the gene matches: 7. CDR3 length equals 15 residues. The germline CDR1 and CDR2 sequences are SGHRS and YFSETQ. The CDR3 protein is CASSNDRVGQETQYF. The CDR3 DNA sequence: TGCGCCAGCAGCAACGACAGGGTAGGCCAAGAGACCCAGTACTTC.

CDR3 sequence (DNA): TGTGCCAGCAGTTTTTGGACTAGCGGTCGCACAGATACGCAGTATTTT. It yields the protein CASSFWTSGRTDTQYF. V gene TRBV28 combines with J gene TRBJ2-3, with 10 bases aligning to TRBD2. CDR3 size: 16 residues. Germline loops: CDR1 MDHEN, CDR2 SYDVKM. Losses at the gene ends were 3 bases for V and 1 base for J; bases not matched to a gene: 4.

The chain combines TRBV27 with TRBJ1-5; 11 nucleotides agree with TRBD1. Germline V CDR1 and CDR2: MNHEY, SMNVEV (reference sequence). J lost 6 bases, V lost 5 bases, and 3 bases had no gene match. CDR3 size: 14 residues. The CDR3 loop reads CASSPDRGRQPQHF. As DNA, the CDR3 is TGTGCCAGCAGTCCGGACAGGGGGCGTCAGCCCCAGCATTTT.

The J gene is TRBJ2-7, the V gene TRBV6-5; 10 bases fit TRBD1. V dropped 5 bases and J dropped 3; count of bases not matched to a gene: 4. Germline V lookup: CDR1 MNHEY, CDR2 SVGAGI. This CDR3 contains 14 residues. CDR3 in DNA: TGTGCCAGCAGTGCCGGACAGGGGGGCTACGAGCAGTACTTC. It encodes CASSAGQGGYEQYF.

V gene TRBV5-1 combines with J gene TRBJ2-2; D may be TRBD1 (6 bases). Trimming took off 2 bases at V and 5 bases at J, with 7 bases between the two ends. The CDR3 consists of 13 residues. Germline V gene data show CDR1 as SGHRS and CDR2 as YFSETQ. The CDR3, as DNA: TGCGCCAGCAGCTTCCAGGGGACCGGGGAGCTGTTTTTT. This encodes CASSFQGTGELFF.

The DNA for the CDR3 is TGTGCCAGCGCCACACCGCGGGGAGCTTTCTTT. It yields the protein CASATPRGAFF. V gene TRBV28 combines with J gene TRBJ1-1, with D uncertain. Trimming pared 8 bases from V and 10 bases from J, leaving 14 bases between. CDR1 MDHEN and CDR2 SYDVKM come from the germline V gene. CDR3 length: 11 residues.

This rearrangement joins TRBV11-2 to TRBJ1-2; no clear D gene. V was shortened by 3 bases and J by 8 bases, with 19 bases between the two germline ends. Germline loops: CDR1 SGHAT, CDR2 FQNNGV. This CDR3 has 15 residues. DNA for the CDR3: TGTGCCAGCAGCTTGGAATCGGGAGCCGTGATGGGCTACACCTTC. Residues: CASSLESGAVMGYTF.

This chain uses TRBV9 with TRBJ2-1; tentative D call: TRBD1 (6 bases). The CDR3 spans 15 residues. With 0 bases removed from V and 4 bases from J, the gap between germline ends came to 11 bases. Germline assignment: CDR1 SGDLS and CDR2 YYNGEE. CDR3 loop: CASSVGGPEYNEQFF. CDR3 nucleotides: TGTGCCAGCAGCGTAGGGGGGCCGGAATACAATGAGCAGTTCTTC.

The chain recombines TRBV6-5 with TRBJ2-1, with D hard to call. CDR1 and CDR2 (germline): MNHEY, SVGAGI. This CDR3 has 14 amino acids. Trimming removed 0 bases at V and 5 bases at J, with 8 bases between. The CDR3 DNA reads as TGTGCCAGCAGTTACTCCCTATATCACAATGAGCAGTTCTTC. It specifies CASSYSLYHNEQFF.

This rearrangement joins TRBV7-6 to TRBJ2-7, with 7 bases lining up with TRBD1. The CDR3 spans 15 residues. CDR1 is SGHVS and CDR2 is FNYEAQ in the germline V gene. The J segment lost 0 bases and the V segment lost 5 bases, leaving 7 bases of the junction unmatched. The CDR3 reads CASSVGTDFSYEQYF. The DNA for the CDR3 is TGTGCCAGCAGCGTCGGGACAGACTTCTCCTACGAGCAGTACTTC.

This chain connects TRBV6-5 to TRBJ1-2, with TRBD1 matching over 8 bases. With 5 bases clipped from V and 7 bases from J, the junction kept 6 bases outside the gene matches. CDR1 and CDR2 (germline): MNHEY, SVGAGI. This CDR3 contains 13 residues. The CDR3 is CASSGQGLIGYTF. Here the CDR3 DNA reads TGTGCCAGCAGTGGACAGGGACTGATTGGCTACACCTTC.

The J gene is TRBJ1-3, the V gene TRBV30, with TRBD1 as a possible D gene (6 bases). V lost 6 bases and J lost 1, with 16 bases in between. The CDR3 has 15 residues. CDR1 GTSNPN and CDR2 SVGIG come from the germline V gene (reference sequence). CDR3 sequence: CACNGGQGSGNTIYF. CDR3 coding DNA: TGTGCCTGTAACGGGGGGCAGGGGTCTGGAAACACCATATATTTT.

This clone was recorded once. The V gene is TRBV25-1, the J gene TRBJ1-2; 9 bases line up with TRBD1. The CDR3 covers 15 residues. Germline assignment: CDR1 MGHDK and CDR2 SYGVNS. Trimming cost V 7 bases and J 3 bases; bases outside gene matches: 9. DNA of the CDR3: TGTGCCAGCATGACCGACAGGGGGGATTACTATGGCTACACCTTC. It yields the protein CASMTDRGDYYGYTF.

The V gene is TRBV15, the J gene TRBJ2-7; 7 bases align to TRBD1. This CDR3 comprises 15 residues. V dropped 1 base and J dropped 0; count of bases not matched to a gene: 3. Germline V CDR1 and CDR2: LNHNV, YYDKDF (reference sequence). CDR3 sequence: CATSRVPGGSYEQYF. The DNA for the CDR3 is TGTGCCACCAGCAGAGTTCCAGGGGGCTCCTACGAGCAGTACTTC.

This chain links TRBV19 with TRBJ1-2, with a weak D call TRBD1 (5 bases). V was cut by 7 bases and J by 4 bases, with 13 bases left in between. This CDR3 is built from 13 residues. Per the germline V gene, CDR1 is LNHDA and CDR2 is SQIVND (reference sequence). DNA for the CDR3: TGTGCCAGTAAGACAGATACCTCCTATGGCTACACCTTC. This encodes CASKTDTSYGYTF.

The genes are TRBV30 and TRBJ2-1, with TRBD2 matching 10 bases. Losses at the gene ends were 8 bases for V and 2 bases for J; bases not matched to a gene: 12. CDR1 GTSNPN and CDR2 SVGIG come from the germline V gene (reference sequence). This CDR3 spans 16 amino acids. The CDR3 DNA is TGTGCCCGGACGGAGCGGGGGGGCATCGCCTACAATGAGCAGTTCTTC. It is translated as CARTERGGIAYNEQFF.

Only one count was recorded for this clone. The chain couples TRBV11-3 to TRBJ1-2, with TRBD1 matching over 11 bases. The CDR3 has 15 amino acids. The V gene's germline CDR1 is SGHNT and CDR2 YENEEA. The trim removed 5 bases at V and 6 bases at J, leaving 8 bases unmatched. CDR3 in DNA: TGTGCCAGCAGCACTCGGACAGGGGGCGAGAATGGCTACACCTTC. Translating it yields CASSTRTGGENGYTF.

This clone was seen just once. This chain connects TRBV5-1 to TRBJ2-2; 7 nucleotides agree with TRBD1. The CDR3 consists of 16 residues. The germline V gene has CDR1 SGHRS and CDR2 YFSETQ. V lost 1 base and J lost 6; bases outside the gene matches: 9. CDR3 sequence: CASSLSRQGSAGELFF. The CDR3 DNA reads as TGCGCCAGCAGCTTGTCCCGACAGGGCTCGGCCGGGGAGCTGTTTTTT.